One sample yielded the 32 T cell receptor beta chains listed below, sequenced in a study of shared clonotypes between healthy human individuals. Using immunoSEQ multiplex PCR, the repertoire was profiled, and TCRdb retains in-frame clones only, with some absent. This table holds over 850,000 clones, 75% to 80% found once. The source material was memory CD4+ T cells from PBMCs. Subset denoted: CD45RA-negative fraction. Receptors originate from a man younger than 35 in good health. Some clones in this sample may be carry-over from other donors' samples.

Turning to this clone: This same CDR3 is encoded by further DNA sequences in the sample. V is TRBV6-1 and J is TRBJ1-2; unclear D gene. The CDR3 length is 13 residues. CDR1 is MNHNS and CDR2 is SASEGT in the germline V gene. The V end lost 6 bases, the J end lost 6 bases, and 14 bases lay between the germline ends. The CDR3 sequence: CASSVDRAHGYTF. CDR3 DNA: TGTGCCAGCAGCGTAGACCGGGCCCATGGCTACACCTTC.

The rearrangement joins TRBV9 to TRBJ1-1; no reliable D call. Germline V gene sequence: CDR1 SGDLS, CDR2 YYNGEE. The CDR3 runs to 16 residues. V was pared by 3 bases and J by 1 base, with 16 bases between. In DNA form, the CDR3 reads TGTGCCAGCAGCGCTCGTCTTGTGGTGGGGAACACTGAAGCTTTCTTT. It yields the protein CASSARLVVGNTEAFF.

The V and J genes are TRBV10-3 and TRBJ1-2; possible D gene TRBD1, 6 bases. V was pared by 9 bases and J by 2 bases, with 13 bases between. CDR3 size: 13 residues. The V gene's germline CDR1 is ENHRY and CDR2 SYGVKD. CDR3 nucleotides: TGTGCCATAAACAGGGTGGCGAACTATGGCTACACCTTC. Protein product: CAINRVANYGYTF.

Comment on this clone: Other nucleotide sequences from this sample produce the same CDR3. The V gene is TRBV5-1, the J gene TRBJ1-3; no reliable D call. V lost 0 bases and J lost 0, with 7 bases in between. The germline gives CDR1 SGHRS, CDR2 YFSETQ. The CDR3 totals 15 residues. The CDR3 spells CASSLAADSGNTIYF. The CDR3 DNA reads as TGCGCCAGCAGCTTGGCTGCAGACTCTGGAAACACCATATATTTT.

The CDR3 loop is CASSSPEPGVVQPQHF. Here the CDR3 DNA reads TGTGCCAGCAGTTCCCCAGAACCAGGGGTAGTTCAGCCCCAGCATTTT. The gene calls are TRBV28 and TRBJ1-5, with a weak D call TRBD1 (6 bases). CDR1 and CDR2 (germline): MDHEN, SYDVKM. Between the trimmed V and J ends, which lost 4 bases and 6 bases, there was a span of 19 bases. CDR3 size: 16 residues.

The chain couples TRBV23-1 to TRBJ2-7; 9 bases line up with TRBD1. TRBV23-1 is an ORF, with its function uncertain. Trimming removed 2 bases from V and 2 bases from J; junction bases left unmatched: 13. This CDR3 spans 18 amino acids. CDR3 nucleotide sequence: TGCGCCAGCAGTCAAAAGGGTCCGTCGGGACAGGGTCCCTACGAGCAGTACTTC. It specifies CASSQKGPSGQGPYEQYF.

This clone was observed at least ten times. V and J are TRBV29-1 and TRBJ1-2, with TRBD1 identical over 7 bases. The germline V gene has CDR1 SQVTM and CDR2 ANQGSEA. This CDR3 has 12 residues. Losses at the gene ends were 6 bases for V and 6 bases for J; bases not matched to a gene: 7. CDR3 in DNA: TGCAGCGTGGGGGGACAGAACCATGGCTACACCTTC. This gives the protein CSVGGQNHGYTF.

This rearrangement joins TRBV6-1 to TRBJ2-7; 8 positions match TRBD2. The CDR3 is made up of 14 amino acids. Trimming removed 7 bases from V and 4 bases from J; junction bases left unmatched: 9. Germline assignment: CDR1 MNHNS and CDR2 SASEGT. The CDR3 region is CASTYGGGGYEQYF. In DNA form, the CDR3 reads TGTGCCAGCACCTACGGGGGGGGCGGGTACGAGCAGTACTTC.

The V call is TRBV21-1, the J call TRBJ2-3; the table's D call TRBD2 went unverified against the DNA. TRBV21-1 is shown as a pseudogene. The CDR3 covers 11 residues. CDR3 sequence: CASSKEDTQYF. CDR3 nucleotide sequence: TGTGCCAGCAGCAAGGAGGATACGCAGTATTTT.

This clone appeared once. The gene calls are TRBV19 and TRBJ1-2; D is possibly TRBD1 (6 bases). Germline-derived CDR1 and CDR2 are LNHDA and SQIVND (reference sequence). This CDR3 is built from 15 residues. V gave up 2 bases and J gave up 8 bases, with 18 bases separating them. This CDR3 reads CASSISDRTPRGYTF. CDR3 nucleotide sequence: TGTGCCAGTAGTATAAGTGACAGGACCCCTCGGGGCTACACCTTC.

This clone was seen ten or more times. The chain links TRBV29-1 to TRBJ2-3, with 7 bases fitting TRBD2. This CDR3 has 17 residues. The germline gives CDR1 SQVTM, CDR2 ANQGSEA. V lost 3 bases and J lost 0; bases outside the gene matches: 12. CDR3 DNA sequence: TGCAGCGTTGATGATTCGGGCGGGAGTAGTAGCACAGATACGCAGTATTTT. It specifies CSVDDSGGSSSTDTQYF.

The V and J genes are TRBV2 and TRBJ2-1, with 13 bases fitting TRBD2. CDR3 length: 15 amino acids. V lost 3 bases to trimming and J lost 8 bases; unmatched junction nucleotides: 4. Germline CDR1 is SNHLY and CDR2 is FYNNEI. In nucleotides, the CDR3 is TGTGCCAGCAGTGATCGGACTAGCGGGAGTTATGAGCAGTTCTTC. Protein product: CASSDRTSGSYEQFF.

This clone was detected once. The chain joins TRBV5-6 to TRBJ2-5, with 11 nucleotides matching TRBD2. The germline CDR1 and CDR2 sequences are SGHDT and YYEEEE. V dropped 1 base and J dropped 14; count of bases not matched to a gene: 7. The CDR3 length is 13 residues. CDR3 region: CASSLLTSGSYYF. The CDR3 nucleotides are TGTGCCAGCAGCTTGCTCACTAGCGGGAGTTATTACTTC.

This chain joins TRBV25-1 and TRBJ2-1, with 11 bases identical to TRBD2. The CDR3 sequence is 17 residues long. In germline, CDR1 is MGHDK, CDR2 SYGVNS. The ends lost 1 base at V and 6 bases at J; junction bases unmatched: 8. The CDR3 here is CASSESTSGSMVNEQFF. CDR3 coding DNA: TGTGCCAGCAGTGAATCAACTAGCGGGAGTATGGTCAATGAGCAGTTCTTC.

The chain has TRBV27 and TRBJ2-5; 7 bases line up with TRBD1. The junction had 4 bases not matched to a gene; V was cut back by 5 bases and J by 1 base. This CDR3 comprises 14 residues. From germline, CDR1 is MNHEY and CDR2 SMNVEV (reference sequence). The CDR3 here is CASSRRDSQETQYF. The CDR3 bases are TGTGCCAGCAGTCGACGGGACAGCCAAGAGACCCAGTACTTC.

The chain links TRBV7-9 to TRBJ1-1; no clear D. V was trimmed by 3 bases and J by 5 bases, leaving 7 bases between them. This CDR3 has 12 residues. CDR1 SEHNR and CDR2 FQNEAQ come from the germline V gene (reference sequence). Here the CDR3 reads CASSFSTTEAFF. The CDR3, as DNA: TGTGCCAGCAGCTTCTCAACGACTGAAGCTTTCTTT.

The genes are TRBV7-3 and TRBJ1-1; weak D call: TRBD1 (6 bases). V lost 5 bases to trimming and J lost 5 bases, with 15 bases between them. Germline V gene data show CDR1 as SGHTA and CDR2 as FQGTGA. This CDR3 comprises 14 residues. CDR3 sequence (DNA): TGTGCCAGCAGCCGTTCGGGGGCTGAGACTGAAGCTTTCTTT. Translated: CASSRSGAETEAFF.

The chain links TRBV5-1 to TRBJ2-1; 8 nucleotides line up with TRBD2. CDR3 length: 14 amino acids. Unmatched junction bases numbered 4, after V lost 4 bases and J lost 4 bases. CDR1 and CDR2 (germline): SGHRS, YFSETQ. Here the CDR3 DNA reads TGCGCCAGCAGCGTAGCGGGATCTTACAATGAGCAGTTCTTC. Protein product: CASSVAGSYNEQFF.

The chain links TRBV18 to TRBJ1-1, with no clear D. CDR1 and CDR2 from the germline V gene are KGHSH and LQKENI. This CDR3 comprises 13 residues. V was pared by 6 bases and J by 3 bases, with 11 bases between. For the CDR3, the DNA is TGTGCCAGCTCCACCCAGGATGACACTGAAGCTTTCTTT. Protein: CASSTQDDTEAFF.

The rearrangement joins TRBV2 to TRBJ2-3; maybe TRBD2 (6 bases). Trimming left V 6 bases short and J 2 bases short, with 6 bases between. This CDR3 contains 12 residues. Germline V gene lookup returns CDR1 SNHLY and CDR2 FYNNEI. The CDR3 spells CASRRDTDTQYF. The CDR3 coding sequence is TGTGCCAGCAGGCGGGACACAGATACGCAGTATTTT.

This sequence joins TRBV30 and TRBJ1-5; TRBD1 aligns across 7 bases. The V segment lost 8 bases and the J segment 4 bases; nucleotides outside the gene matches: 8. CDR3 length: 13 amino acids. Germline V gene data show CDR1 as GTSNPN and CDR2 as SVGIG (reference sequence). CDR3 sequence (DNA): TGTGCCGGAGGGGGCTCAGCAAATCAGCCCCAGCATTTT. Translating it yields CAGGGSANQPQHF.

DNA for the CDR3: TGTGCCAGCAGCCAAGATTGGTCCAAATCCTACGAGCAGTACTTC. Translated: CASSQDWSKSYEQYF. This chain connects TRBV4-2 to TRBJ2-7; D gene unclear. The CDR3 extends over 15 amino acids. The V gene's germline CDR1 is LGHNA and CDR2 YNFKEQ. Trimming took off 0 bases at V and 1 base at J, with 10 bases between the two ends.

The CDR3 bases are TGTGCCAGCAGCCAAGGGGAGGAGGGGGGAGTCTACGAGCAGTACTTC. The encoded protein is CASSQGEEGGVYEQYF. This chain uses TRBV4-2 with TRBJ2-7; either TRBD1 or TRBD2 may fit D (6 bases each). This CDR3 comprises 16 residues. V was cut by 1 base and J by 3 bases, with 16 bases left in between. Looked up from germline, CDR1 is LGHNA and CDR2 is YNFKEQ.

The chain links TRBV7-9 to TRBJ2-3, with 7 bases aligning to TRBD1. Germline-derived CDR1 and CDR2 are SEHNR and FQNEAQ (reference sequence). The CDR3 runs 15 residues. Trimming at V came to 6 bases and at J to 4 bases, leaving 10 bases not matched to a gene. The CDR3 loop reads CASSLTGDGADTQYF. CDR3 DNA: TGTGCCAGCAGTCTAACAGGGGATGGAGCAGATACGCAGTATTTT.

The rearrangement links TRBV28 to TRBJ1-2, with 8 positions matching TRBD1. The CDR3 is 13 residues long. The ends lost 5 bases at V and 4 bases at J; junction bases unmatched: 3. Per the germline V gene, CDR1 is MDHEN and CDR2 is SYDVKM. CDR3 loop: CASSRQGSYGYTF. CDR3 nucleotides: TGTGCCAGCAGTCGACAGGGGAGCTATGGCTACACCTTC.

This clone has more than one count but fewer than ten. The V call is TRBV5-5, the J call TRBJ2-5; D gene unclear. The germline V gene has CDR1 SGHKS and CDR2 YYEKEE (reference sequence). The CDR3 has 14 amino acids. Trimming pared 4 bases from V and 0 bases from J, leaving 10 bases between. CDR3 sequence (DNA): TGTGCCAGCAGCACACCGACAAACCAAGAGACCCAGTACTTC. It is translated as CASSTPTNQETQYF. The full variable domain, its missing parts supplied by reference TRBV5-5 and TRBJ2-5, is DAGVTQSPTHLIKTRGQQVTLRCSPISGHKSVSWYQQVLGQGPQFIFQYYEKEERGRGNFPDRFSARQFPNYSSELNVNALLLGDSALYLCASSTPTNQETQYFGPGTRLLVL.

In its sample, this clone was seen once. V usage is TRBV10-3 and J usage is TRBJ2-4; D might be TRBD1 (6 bases). From germline, CDR1 is ENHRY and CDR2 SYGVKD. Trimming removed 2 bases at V and 5 bases at J, with 16 bases between. This CDR3 is 16 amino acids long. The chain's CDR3 is CAISERSRGNENIQYF. The CDR3 region has the DNA TGTGCCATCAGTGAGCGGAGTAGGGGGAACGAAAACATTCAGTACTTC.

This chain's CDR3 is CASSLGYSVAYEQYF. The CDR3 nucleotides are TGTGCCAGCAGTTTGGGATATAGCGTTGCCTACGAGCAGTACTTC. The chain couples TRBV28 to TRBJ2-7; tentatively, D is TRBD2 (5 bases). CDR3 length: 15 residues. Germline CDR1 reads MDHEN; CDR2 reads SYDVKM. Trimming took off 3 bases at V and 2 bases at J, with 14 bases between the two ends.

The chain carries TRBV28 and TRBJ2-5; no reliable D call. The closer fit of TRBJ2-7 to the DNA end suggests the J call may be wrong. The CDR3 is made up of 13 amino acids. CDR1 and CDR2 (germline): MDHEN, SYDVKM. The CDR3 spells CASSLVASYEQYF. CDR3 DNA sequence: TGTGCCAGCAGTTTGGTGGCGTCCTACGAGCAGTACTTC.

This clone occurred a few times. The genes are TRBV18 and TRBJ1-2, with D unclear. Germline CDR1 and CDR2: KGHSH and LQKENI. CDR3 length: 13 residues. The germline V and J ends were trimmed by 6 bases and 5 bases, with 13 bases remaining between them. The CDR3 coding sequence is TGTGCCAGCTCCCTGGACGGGGAGTATGGCTACACCTTC. This sequence encodes CASSLDGEYGYTF.

The chain links TRBV19 to TRBJ1-5; tentative D call: TRBD1 (5 bases). Trimming shortened V by 5 bases and J by 4 bases, and 12 bases separated the two germline ends. This CDR3 contains 14 residues. Germline-derived CDR1 and CDR2 are LNHDA and SQIVND (reference sequence). Here the CDR3 reads CASSRIGDNQPQHF. CDR3 nucleotide sequence: TGTGCCAGTAGTCGAATAGGGGATAATCAGCCCCAGCATTTT.

The V call is TRBV6-4, the J call TRBJ2-1, with D hard to call. The V and J ends lost 5 bases and 0 bases respectively, with 11 bases between them. Germline V gives CDR1 MRHNA, CDR2 SNTAGT. This CDR3 has 15 residues. DNA of the CDR3: TGTGCCAGCAGTCCCCTCCCGAGCTCCTACAATGAGCAGTTCTTC. Its protein product is CASSPLPSSYNEQFF.